This T cell receptor beta chain was found in a study of T-cell memory formation after mild COVID-19. General observations from the study: Mainly CM and EM harbored the contracting CD4+ clones; mainly EMRA harbored the CD8+ ones. The study found balanced CD4/CD8 in clones contracting day 15 to 85 and a CD4+ lean in later expanders. Within pre-infection memory, some responding clones were found, suggesting cross-reactive memory joined.

5'RACE primed at constant segments yielded TCR alpha and TCR beta cDNA libraries bearing sample barcodes and UMIs. TCRdb passed the 5' RACE reads through MiXCR, listing each CDR3 protein once. In the table there are about 150,000 distinct CDR3 sequences, 6% to 7% of which are singletons. In its sample, this clonotype was seen a few times. Its antigen remains unidentified. Germline CDR1 reads SEHNR; CDR2 reads FQNEAQ (reference sequence). This CDR3 has 13 residues. The V gene lost 5 bases and the J gene lost 4 bases, with 10 bases spanning the gap. The gene calls are TRBV7-9 and TRBJ2-3; D is unclear. Sequences were obtained from PBMCs or a T cell subset sorted from them (not recorded which). The clonotype was recovered from an adult woman who had mild COVID-19 (a few samples of this study predate the infection). Cell type and time point are not known. The CDR3 DNA reads TGTGCCAGCAGCCTAGGTCGGGCAGATACGCAGTATTTT. Protein: CASSLGRADTQYF.